This T cell receptor (beta chain) was recorded in a study of CD8 T cells in Susac syndrome. RNA, at about 0.45 to 1 ug, was reverse transcribed with random hexamers. In TCRdb, the immunoSEQ multiplex PCR reads were re-called with MiXCR into one record per CDR3 protein. The sample contains about 120,000 distinct CDR3 sequences, approximately 96% of which appear only once. Trimming cost V 0 bases and J 4 bases, with 10 bases left between them. This CDR3 contains 14 residues. CDR1 and CDR2 from the germline V gene are SGDLS and YYNGEE. What was sequenced was CD8+ T cells from PBMCs. The receptor was derived from a human donor with Susac syndrome. The chain couples TRBV9 to TRBJ1-1; D might be TRBD1 (5 bases). In nucleotides, the CDR3 is TGTGCCAGCAGCGTAGACGGGGGGGGCACTGAAGCTTTCTTT. It specifies CASSVDGGGTEAFF.